This passage covers 20 T cell receptor beta chains from one sample sequenced in a study of cytomegalovirus exposure and HLA in healthy donors. PCR used 60 Vbeta primers and 13 Jbeta primers. Assay: immunoSEQ multiplex PCR; the TCRdb copy retains only in-frame clones and omits some. The sample data list about 140,000 clones. Sequenced material: PBMCs. Receptors were obtained from a man between 40 and 49 years old in good health and CMV-seronegative.

The rearrangement joins TRBV10-1 to TRBJ1-5, with 7 bases identical to TRBD1. The germline V gene has CDR1 WNHNN and CDR2 SYGVQD (reference sequence). CDR3 length: 14 residues. The ends lost 6 bases at V and 7 bases at J; junction bases unmatched: 9. The CDR3 nucleotides read TGCGCCAGCAGGGAAAATCCGGACAGGCAGCCCCAGCATTTT. Its translation is CASRENPDRQPQHF.

V is TRBV4-3 and J is TRBJ2-7; D perhaps matches TRBD1 (5 bases). The V and J ends lost 6 bases and 0 bases respectively, with 15 bases between them. Germline V gene lookup returns CDR1 LGHNA and CDR2 YSLEER. The CDR3 extends over 15 amino acids. CDR3 nucleotide sequence: TGCGCCAGCAGTAAACAGGTGACCCTCTCCTACGAGCAGTACTTC. It codes for CASSKQVTLSYEQYF.

The chain combines TRBV9 with TRBJ2-6; D is undetermined. This CDR3 spans 16 amino acids. Germline V gene lookup returns CDR1 SGDLS and CDR2 YYNGEE. Trimming took 4 bases from V and 1 from J, leaving 12 bases between them. In DNA, the CDR3 is TGTGCCAGCAGCCCAGAGGAATCTTCTGGGGCCAACGTCCTGACTTTC. Translation: CASSPEESSGANVLTF.

V gene TRBV6-1 combines with J gene TRBJ2-5; tentative D call: TRBD2 (6 bases). This CDR3 is built from 15 residues. The germline V and J ends were trimmed by 7 bases and 0 bases, with 15 bases remaining between them. Germline CDR1 is MNHNS and CDR2 is SASEGT. CDR3 DNA: TGTGCCAGCACCACGGCTAGCGTGTACCAAGAGACCCAGTACTTC. The encoded protein is CASTTASVYQETQYF.

The chain is built from TRBV7-2 and TRBJ2-3; D uncertain. This CDR3 spans 11 amino acids. Trimming left V 3 bases short and J 9 bases short, with 7 bases between. CDR1 is SGHTA, CDR2 FQGNSA, per germline. The CDR3 reads CASSLTMTQYF. CDR3 sequence (DNA): TGTGCCAGCAGCTTGACAATGACGCAGTATTTT.

The V call is TRBV5-6, the J call TRBJ2-7, with a possible D match to TRBD1 (6 bases). Per the germline V gene, CDR1 is SGHDT and CDR2 is YYEEEE. The CDR3 has 15 residues. Trimming removed 0 bases at V and 5 bases at J, with 15 bases between. The CDR3 sequence is CASSLARQETHEQYF. CDR3 bases: TGTGCCAGCAGCTTGGCCCGACAGGAGACACACGAGCAGTACTTC.

The rearrangement uses TRBV7-2 and TRBJ1-2; tentative D call: TRBD1 (6 bases). Germline-derived CDR1 and CDR2 are SGHTA and FQGNSA. V lost 0 bases to trimming and J lost 9 bases, with 11 bases between them. The length of the CDR3 is 13 residues. CDR3: CASSLATGNSYTF. In nucleotides, the CDR3 is TGTGCCAGCAGCTTAGCAACAGGGAATAGCTACACCTTC.

The V gene is TRBV27, the J gene TRBJ1-5; D might be TRBD1 (6 bases). The CDR3 has 17 residues. Trimming stripped 7 bases from V and 1 base from J, with 20 bases between. The germline CDR1 and CDR2 sequences are MNHEY and SMNVEV (reference sequence). This CDR3 reads CASILPSGDWSNQPQHF. In DNA, the CDR3 is TGTGCCAGCATCTTGCCGTCAGGGGATTGGAGCAATCAGCCCCAGCATTTT.

The CDR3 coding sequence is TGTGCCAGCAGCCGCGACAGGTCCGGAAACACCATATATTTT. It encodes CASSRDRSGNTIYF. The chain uses TRBV7-6 and TRBJ1-3, with a tentative D call TRBD1 (6 bases). This CDR3 has 14 amino acids. Trimming took 5 bases from V and 4 from J, leaving 12 bases between them. Germline V gene data show CDR1 as SGHVS and CDR2 as FNYEAQ. Supplemented by reference TRBV7-6 and TRBJ1-3, the full variable domain reads GAGVSQSPRYKVTKRGQDVALRCDPISGHVSLYWYRQALGQGPEFLTYFNYEAQQDKSGLPNDRFSAERPEGSISTLTIQRTEQRDSAMYRCASSRDRSGNTIYFGEGSWLTVV.

This CDR3 is CAISERGQHHEQYF. The DNA for the CDR3 is TGTGCCATCAGTGAAAGGGGGCAACACCACGAGCAGTACTTC. This chain links TRBV10-3 with TRBJ2-7, with 7 bases identical to TRBD1. The CDR3 is 14 amino acids. With V trimmed by 3 bases and J by 5 bases, 7 bases remained unmatched. In germline, CDR1 is ENHRY, CDR2 SYGVKD.

The CDR3 spells CASSVSRGDTEAFF. The CDR3 bases are TGTGCCAGCAGCGTCTCGCGGGGGGACACTGAAGCTTTCTTT. The chain recombines TRBV9 with TRBJ1-1; D is possibly TRBD1 (5 bases). V was cut by 2 bases and J by 3 bases, with 11 bases left in between. The CDR3 runs 14 residues. Germline V gene sequence: CDR1 SGDLS, CDR2 YYNGEE.

The J gene is TRBJ1-1, the V gene TRBV19; a weak D match, TRBD1 (5 bases). V shed 5 bases and J shed 3 bases, with 13 bases lying between them. The germline V gene has CDR1 LNHDA and CDR2 SQIVND (reference sequence). This CDR3 comprises 14 residues. In nucleotides, the CDR3 is TGTGCCAGTAGTGCTCTTGGGGGGGACACTGAAGCTTTCTTT. Translating gives CASSALGGDTEAFF. Drawing the rest from reference TRBV19 and TRBJ1-1, the complete variable domain is DGGITQSPKYLFRKEGQNVTLSCEQNLNHDAMYWYRQDPGQGLRLIYYSQIVNDFQKGDIAEGYSVSREKKESFPLTVTSAQKNPTAFYLCASSALGGDTEAFFGQGTRLTVV.

This chain uses TRBV25-1 with TRBJ1-4; no definite D call. CDR3 length equals 13 residues. Trimming removed 6 bases from V and 5 bases from J, with 10 bases in between. The germline V gene encodes CDR1 MGHDK and CDR2 SYGVNS. In nucleotides, the CDR3 is TGTGCCAGCAGACGCGGTCCGAATGAAAAACTGTTTTTT. It codes for CASRRGPNEKLFF.

The DNA for the CDR3 is TGTGCCAGCAGCTTAGCCTCTAGCGGGGAGAACCGAAATACGCAGTATTTT. Its translation is CASSLASSGENRNTQYF. The V and J genes are TRBV11-2 and TRBJ2-3, with TRBD2 matching 9 bases. Unmatched junction bases numbered 12, after V lost 1 base and J lost 7 bases. The V gene's germline CDR1 is SGHAT and CDR2 FQNNGV. CDR3 size: 17 residues.

The CDR3 spells CASRGLGRWTDNSPLHF. CDR3 coding DNA: TGTGCCAGTAGAGGTTTGGGACGGTGGACAGATAATTCACCCCTCCACTTT. The genes are TRBV19 and TRBJ1-6, with D possibly matching TRBD1 (6 bases). CDR1 LNHDA and CDR2 SQIVND come from the germline V gene (reference sequence). Trimming took off 6 bases at V and 5 bases at J, with 20 bases between the two ends. This CDR3 has 17 residues.

The chain recombines TRBV27 with TRBJ2-7, with D unclear. V was shortened by 7 bases and J by 2 bases, with 18 bases between the two germline ends. Germline CDR1 MNHEY, CDR2 SMNVEV (reference sequence). The CDR3 totals 15 residues. CDR3 residues: CASKWSPRPPYEQYF. The CDR3 nucleotides are TGTGCCAGCAAGTGGAGTCCGCGCCCTCCCTACGAGCAGTACTTC.

The V call is TRBV9, the J call TRBJ1-4, with D tentatively TRBD1 (5 bases). This CDR3 is 16 amino acids long. Germline-derived CDR1 and CDR2 are SGDLS and YYNGEE. The V end was cut by 3 bases, the J end by 0 bases, with 12 bases between. The CDR3 here is CASSARDFATNEKLFF. The CDR3, as DNA: TGTGCCAGCAGCGCCCGGGACTTTGCAACTAATGAAAAACTGTTTTTT. Full variable domain (rest looked up from reference TRBV9 and TRBJ1-4): DSGVTQTPKHLITATGQRVTLRCSPRSGDLSVYWYQQSLDQGLQFLIQYYNGEERAKGNILERFSAQQFPDLHSELNLSSLELGDSALYFCASSARDFATNEKLFFGSGTQLSVL.

About this clone: A read error may produce the germline difference seen at one junction end. This chain connects TRBV2 to TRBJ2-7, with TRBD1 identical over 7 bases. The CDR3 totals 11 residues. CDR1 is SNHLY, CDR2 FYNNEI, per germline. The CDR3 loop reads CASSILGTAFF. In DNA form, the CDR3 reads TGTGCCAGCAGTATTCTCGGGACAGCCTTCTTC.

This chain links TRBV7-8 with TRBJ2-7; 9 nucleotides align to TRBD1. CDR3 length equals 16 residues. The V gene's germline CDR1 is SGHVS and CDR2 FQNEAQ. V was clipped by 4 bases and J by 5 bases; unmatched bases: 12. The CDR3 region is CASSSYRDRARDEQYF. CDR3 nucleotides: TGTGCCAGCAGCTCGTACCGGGACAGGGCAAGAGACGAGCAGTACTTC.

This sequence joins TRBV7-8 and TRBJ2-7; 7 nucleotides line up with TRBD1. The CDR3 runs to 16 residues. V shed 1 base and J 6 bases; nucleotides not matched to a gene: 12. The germline gives CDR1 SGHVS, CDR2 FQNEAQ. The DNA of the CDR3 is TGTGCCAGCAGCTTAGGTCCTATGTCCTCAGGGGGCGAGCAGTACTTC. The encoded protein is CASSLGPMSSGGEQYF.